This entry describes one TCR beta chain. The antigen is undetermined. The sample originates from a study of cytomegalovirus exposure and HLA in healthy donors. Whole-study context: The use of the same platform for the 95 to 150 validation repertoires and the 666 first-cohort repertoires was reported by a later analysis.

The V gene's germline CDR1 is SGHVS and CDR2 FNYEAQ. This CDR3 region has 15 residues. Trimming stripped 5 bases from V and 7 bases from J, with 21 bases between. Using immunoSEQ multiplex PCR, the repertoire was profiled, and TCRdb retains in-frame clones only, with some absent. The sample has more than 60,000 clones, over 90% seen once. Study-wide findings and caveats: Most TCR sequences proved rare, with some public TCRs found in many donors. Published work reported that the classifier diagnosed cytomegalovirus status with high specificity and sensitivity. The study labeled fewer than 200 TCR beta chains cytomegalovirus-associated.

Sequenced: PBMCs. This TCR was recovered from a woman between 18 and 30 years old in good health and CMV-seropositive. The chain joins TRBV7-6 to TRBJ2-7, with D tentatively TRBD2 (6 bases). The CDR3 DNA reads as TGTGCCAGCAGCCCAGGCGCGGGGCGGTGGGGAGAGCAGTACTTC. Amino acid sequence: CASSPGAGRWGEQYF.